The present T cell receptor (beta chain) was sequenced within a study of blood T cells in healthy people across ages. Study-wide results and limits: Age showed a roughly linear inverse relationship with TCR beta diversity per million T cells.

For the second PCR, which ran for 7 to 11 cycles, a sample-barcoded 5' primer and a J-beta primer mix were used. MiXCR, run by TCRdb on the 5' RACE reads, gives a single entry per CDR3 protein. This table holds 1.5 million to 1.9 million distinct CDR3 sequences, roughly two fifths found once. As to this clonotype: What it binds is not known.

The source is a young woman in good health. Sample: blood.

CDR3 amino acids: CSASLTDTDTQYF. Here the CDR3 DNA reads TGCAGTGCTAGCCTAACAGACACAGATACGCAGTATTTT. The chain carries TRBV20-1 and TRBJ2-3; D is unclear. Germline-derived CDR1 and CDR2 are DFQATT and SNEGSKA (reference sequence). V gave up 3 bases and J gave up 2 bases, with 9 bases separating them. The CDR3 loop spans 13 amino acids.